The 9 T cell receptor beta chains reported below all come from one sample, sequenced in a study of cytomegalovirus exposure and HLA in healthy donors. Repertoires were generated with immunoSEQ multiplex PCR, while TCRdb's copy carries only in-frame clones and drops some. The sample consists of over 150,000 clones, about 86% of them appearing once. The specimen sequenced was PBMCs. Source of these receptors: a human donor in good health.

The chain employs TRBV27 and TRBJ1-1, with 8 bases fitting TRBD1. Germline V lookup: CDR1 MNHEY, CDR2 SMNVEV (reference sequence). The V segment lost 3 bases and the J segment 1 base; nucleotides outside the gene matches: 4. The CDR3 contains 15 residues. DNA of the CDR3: TGTGCCAGCAGTTTGGGGACAGGCGCGAACACTGAAGCTTTCTTT. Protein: CASSLGTGANTEAFF.

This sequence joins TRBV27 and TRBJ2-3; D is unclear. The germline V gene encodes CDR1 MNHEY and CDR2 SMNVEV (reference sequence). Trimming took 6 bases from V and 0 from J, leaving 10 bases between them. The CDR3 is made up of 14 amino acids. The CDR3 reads CASSLQFSTDTQYF. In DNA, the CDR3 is TGTGCCAGCAGCCTCCAGTTCAGCACAGATACGCAGTATTTT.

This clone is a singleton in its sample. The CDR3 DNA reads as TGTGCCAGCAGCTTAGTCCCTAGGACTAGCGGGGGAGAGACCCAGTACTTC. It specifies CASSLVPRTSGGETQYF. This rearrangement joins TRBV11-2 to TRBJ2-5, with TRBD2 matching over 13 bases. The germline V gene encodes CDR1 SGHAT and CDR2 FQNNGV. This CDR3 is built from 17 residues. V shed 1 base and J 4 bases; nucleotides not matched to a gene: 6.

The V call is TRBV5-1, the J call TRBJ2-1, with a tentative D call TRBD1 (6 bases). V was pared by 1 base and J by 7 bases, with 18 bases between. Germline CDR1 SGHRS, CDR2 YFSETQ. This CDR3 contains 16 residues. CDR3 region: CASSLSTGSGQNEQFF. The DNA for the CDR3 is TGCGCCAGCAGCTTGTCGACAGGATCCGGCCAAAATGAGCAGTTCTTC.

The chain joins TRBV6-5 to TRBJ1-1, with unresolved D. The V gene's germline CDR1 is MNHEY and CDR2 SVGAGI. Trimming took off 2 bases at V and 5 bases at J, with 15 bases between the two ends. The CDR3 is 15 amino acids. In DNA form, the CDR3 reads TGTGCCAGCAGTTACAGAGCGGAGGGTGGGACTGAAGCTTTCTTT. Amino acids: CASSYRAEGGTEAFF.

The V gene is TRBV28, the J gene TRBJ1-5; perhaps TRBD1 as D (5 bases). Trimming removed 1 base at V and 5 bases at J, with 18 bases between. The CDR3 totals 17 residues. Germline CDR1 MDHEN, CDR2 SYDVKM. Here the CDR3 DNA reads TGTGCCAGCAGTTTATTTAGGTGGGGCAGTCTTGATCAGCCCCAGCATTTT. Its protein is CASSLFRWGSLDQPQHF.

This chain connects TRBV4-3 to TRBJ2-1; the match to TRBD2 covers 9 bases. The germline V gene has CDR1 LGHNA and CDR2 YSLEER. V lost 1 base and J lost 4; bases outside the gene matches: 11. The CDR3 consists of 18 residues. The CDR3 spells CASSQASPLSGGYNEQFF. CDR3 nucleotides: TGCGCCAGCAGCCAAGCTTCCCCTCTAAGCGGGGGGTACAATGAGCAGTTCTTC.

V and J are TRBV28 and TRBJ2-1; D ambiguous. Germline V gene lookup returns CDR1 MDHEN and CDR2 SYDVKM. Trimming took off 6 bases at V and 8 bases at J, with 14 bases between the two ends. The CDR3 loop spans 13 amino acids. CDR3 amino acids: CASSPRPLHEQFF. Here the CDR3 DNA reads TGTGCCAGCAGCCCTCGTCCCCTCCATGAGCAGTTCTTC. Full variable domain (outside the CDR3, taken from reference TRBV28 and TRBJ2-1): DVKVTQSSRYLVKRTGEKVFLECVQDMDHENMFWYRQDPGLGLRLIYFSYDVKMKEKGDIPEGYSVSREKKERFSLILESASTNQTSMYLCASSPRPLHEQFFGPGTRLTVL.

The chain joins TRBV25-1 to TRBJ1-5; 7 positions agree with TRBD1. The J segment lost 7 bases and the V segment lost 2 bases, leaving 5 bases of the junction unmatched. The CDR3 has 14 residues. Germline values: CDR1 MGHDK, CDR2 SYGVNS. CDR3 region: CASSEARGVQPQHF. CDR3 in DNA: TGTGCCAGCAGTGAAGCCAGGGGGGTCCAGCCCCAGCATTTT. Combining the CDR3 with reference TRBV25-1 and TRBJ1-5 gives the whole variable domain EADIYQTPRYLVIGTGKKITLECSQTMGHDKMYWYQQDPGMELHLIHYSYGVNSTEKGDLSSESTVSRIRTEHFPLTLESARPSHTSQYLCASSEARGVQPQHFGDGTRLSIL.